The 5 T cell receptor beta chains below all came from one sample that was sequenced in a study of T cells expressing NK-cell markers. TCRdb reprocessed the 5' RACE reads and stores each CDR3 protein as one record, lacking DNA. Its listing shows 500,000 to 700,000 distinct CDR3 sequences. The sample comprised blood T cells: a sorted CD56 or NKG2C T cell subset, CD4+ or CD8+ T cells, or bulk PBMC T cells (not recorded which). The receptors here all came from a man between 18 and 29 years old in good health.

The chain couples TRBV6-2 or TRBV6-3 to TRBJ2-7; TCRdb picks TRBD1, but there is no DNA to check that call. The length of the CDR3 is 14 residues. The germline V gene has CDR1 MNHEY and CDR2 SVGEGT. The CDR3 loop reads CASIDSLGVYEQYF.

This CDR3 reads CASSDPDRVGYTF. This chain links TRBV6-1 with TRBJ1-2; TCRdb indicates TRBD1, and absent DNA this call remains unverified. Germline loops: CDR1 MNHNS, CDR2 SASEGT. The CDR3 totals 13 residues.

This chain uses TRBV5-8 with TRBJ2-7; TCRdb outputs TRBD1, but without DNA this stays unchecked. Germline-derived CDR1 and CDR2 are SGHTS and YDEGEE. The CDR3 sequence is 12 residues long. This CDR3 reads CASRDTTYEQYF.

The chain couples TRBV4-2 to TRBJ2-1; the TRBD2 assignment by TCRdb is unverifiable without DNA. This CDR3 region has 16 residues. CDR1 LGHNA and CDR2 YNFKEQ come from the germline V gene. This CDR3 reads CASSQDRGLKYNEQFF.

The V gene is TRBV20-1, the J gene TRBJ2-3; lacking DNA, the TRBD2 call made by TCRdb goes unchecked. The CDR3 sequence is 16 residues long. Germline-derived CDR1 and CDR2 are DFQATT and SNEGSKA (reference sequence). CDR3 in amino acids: CSARGYSIAGRDTQYF.